This TCR beta chain was observed in a study of molecular identifiers for immune sequencing clone quantification. Across the whole study: Replicate experiments took RNA from approximately 22,000 or 94,000 naive CD8 cells, divided it five ways and sequenced four.

Using 10%, 30% or 50% RNA, naive CD8 libraries were derived from approximately 20,000 to 1,000,000 sorted cells. Of note for this clonotype: The antigen remains unidentified. A much larger clone lies a single base off, so this may be a read error.

Listed TCR primers and previously described methods were used for bulk TCR libraries. TCRdb redid the calling of the PCR reads with MiXCR, one entry per CDR3 protein. This sample yields some 680,000 distinct CDR3 sequences, of which 25% are seen a single time; 0.7% to 0.95% belongs to the top ten. Overall study results and limits: Amid about a million naive cells, spiked Jurkat TCR RNA from one cell was reportedly still detectable.

This CDR3 comprises 20 residues. Per the germline V gene, CDR1 is MNHNS and CDR2 is SASEGT. The origin of this receptor is a human donor in good health. Some libraries in this study had Jurkat cell RNA spiked in. The sequencing sample was made of naive CD8+ T cells from blood, with Jurkat cell RNA spiked in. Regarding subset: FACS-sorted CD8+CD4-CCR7+CD45RA+ naive T cells. This rearrangement joins TRBV6-1 to TRBJ2-4; TRBD2 matches at 14 bases. The CDR3 sequence: CASSGPGLAGDHSAKNIRYF. DNA of the CDR3: TGTGCCAGCAGTGGACCGGGACTAGCGGGAGATCACTCCGCCAAAAACATTCGGTACTTC.